This TCR beta chain came from a study of T cell responses to AZD1222 COVID-19 vaccine. Study conclusions and caveats: Possibly, clonal diversity was underestimated; donors were largely white British and included more females. Repertoire sampling happened only post peak T cell response. At study baseline, merely several AZD1222 recipients were seropositive. Two AZD1222 administrations were followed by greater Spike-specific TCR breadth and depth.

With respect to this clone: Antigen specificity is unknown.

Produced via immunoSEQ multiplex PCR; TCRdb's table is partial and in-frame only. The sample holds 25,000 to 30,000 clones, 78% seen once. This CDR3 region has 15 residues. J gave up 4 bases and V 1 base, and 3 bases lay outside the gene matches. In germline, CDR1 is SNHLY, CDR2 FYNNEI. The V and J genes are TRBV2 and TRBJ2-1, with 8 bases fitting TRBD1. Specimen: peripheral blood, collected on day 0 of AZD1222 vaccination. The sequence was collected from an adult in good health. CDR3 region: CASSEGGQAYNEQFF. CDR3 coding DNA: TGTGCCAGCAGTGAAGGGGGACAGGCTTACAATGAGCAGTTCTTC.